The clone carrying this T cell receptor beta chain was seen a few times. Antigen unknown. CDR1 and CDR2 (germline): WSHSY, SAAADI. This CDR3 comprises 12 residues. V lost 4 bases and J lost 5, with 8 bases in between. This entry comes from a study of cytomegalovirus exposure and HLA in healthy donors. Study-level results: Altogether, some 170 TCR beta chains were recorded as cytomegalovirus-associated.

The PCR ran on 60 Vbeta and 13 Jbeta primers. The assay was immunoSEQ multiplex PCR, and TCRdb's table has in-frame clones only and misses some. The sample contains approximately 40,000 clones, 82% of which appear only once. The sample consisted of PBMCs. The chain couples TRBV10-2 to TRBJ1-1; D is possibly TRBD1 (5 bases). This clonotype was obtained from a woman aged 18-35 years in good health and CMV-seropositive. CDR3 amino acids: CASSGGGTEAFF. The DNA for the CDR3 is TGCGCCAGCAGTGGGGGGGGGACTGAAGCTTTCTTT.